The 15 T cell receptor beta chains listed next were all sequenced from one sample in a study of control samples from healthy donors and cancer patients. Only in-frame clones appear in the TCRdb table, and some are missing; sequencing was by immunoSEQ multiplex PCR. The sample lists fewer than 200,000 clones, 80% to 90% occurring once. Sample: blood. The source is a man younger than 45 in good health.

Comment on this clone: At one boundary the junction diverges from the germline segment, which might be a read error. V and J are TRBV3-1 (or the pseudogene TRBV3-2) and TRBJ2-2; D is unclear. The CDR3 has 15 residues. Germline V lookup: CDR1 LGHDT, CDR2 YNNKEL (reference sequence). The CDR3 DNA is TGTGCCAGCGGCCAGTTAGGTATTGCCACCGGGGAGCTGTTTTTT. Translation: CASGQLGIATGELFF.

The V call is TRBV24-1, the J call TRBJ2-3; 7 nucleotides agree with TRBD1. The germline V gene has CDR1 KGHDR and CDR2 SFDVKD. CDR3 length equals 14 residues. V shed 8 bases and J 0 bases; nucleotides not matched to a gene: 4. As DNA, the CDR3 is TGTGCCACCACCAGGACAGGTAGCACAGATACGCAGTATTTT. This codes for CATTRTGSTDTQYF.

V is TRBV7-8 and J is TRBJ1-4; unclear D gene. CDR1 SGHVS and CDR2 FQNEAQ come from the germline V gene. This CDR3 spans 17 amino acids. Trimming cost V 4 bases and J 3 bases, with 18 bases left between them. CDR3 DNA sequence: TGTGCCAGCAGCTCACGGCCTGGCTCCGATGCTAATGAAAAACTGTTTTTT. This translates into CASSSRPGSDANEKLFF. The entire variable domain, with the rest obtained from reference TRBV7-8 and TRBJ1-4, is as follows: GAGVSQSPRYKVAKRGQDVALRCDPISGHVSLFWYQQALGQGPEFLTYFQNEAQLDKSGLPSDRFFAERPEGSVSTLKIQRTQQEDSAVYLCASSSRPGSDANEKLFFGSGTQLSVL.

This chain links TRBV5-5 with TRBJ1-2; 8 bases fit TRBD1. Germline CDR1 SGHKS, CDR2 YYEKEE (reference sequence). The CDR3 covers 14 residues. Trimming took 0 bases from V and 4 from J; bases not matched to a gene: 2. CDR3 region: CASSLGGTGYGYTF. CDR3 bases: TGTGCCAGCAGCTTGGGCGGGACAGGCTATGGCTACACCTTC.

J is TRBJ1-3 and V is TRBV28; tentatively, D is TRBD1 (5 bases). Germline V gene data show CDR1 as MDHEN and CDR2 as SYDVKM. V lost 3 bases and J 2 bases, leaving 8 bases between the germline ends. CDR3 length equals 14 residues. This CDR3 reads CASSFRGTGNTIYF. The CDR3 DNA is TGTGCCAGCAGTTTTAGGGGTACTGGAAACACCATATATTTT. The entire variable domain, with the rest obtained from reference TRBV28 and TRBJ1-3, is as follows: DVKVTQSSRYLVKRTGEKVFLECVQDMDHENMFWYRQDPGLGLRLIYFSYDVKMKEKGDIPEGYSVSREKKERFSLILESASTNQTSMYLCASSFRGTGNTIYFGEGSWLTVV.

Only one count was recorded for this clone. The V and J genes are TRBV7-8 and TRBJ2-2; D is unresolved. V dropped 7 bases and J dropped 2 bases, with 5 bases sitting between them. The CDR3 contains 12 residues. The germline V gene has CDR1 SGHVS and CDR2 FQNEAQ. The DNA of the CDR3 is TGTGCCAGCACCCTCAACACCGGGGAGCTGTTTTTT. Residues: CASTLNTGELFF. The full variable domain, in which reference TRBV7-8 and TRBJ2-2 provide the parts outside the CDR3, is GAGVSQSPRYKVAKRGQDVALRCDPISGHVSLFWYQQALGQGPEFLTYFQNEAQLDKSGLPSDRFFAERPEGSVSTLKIQRTQQEDSAVYLCASTLNTGELFFGEGSRLTVL.

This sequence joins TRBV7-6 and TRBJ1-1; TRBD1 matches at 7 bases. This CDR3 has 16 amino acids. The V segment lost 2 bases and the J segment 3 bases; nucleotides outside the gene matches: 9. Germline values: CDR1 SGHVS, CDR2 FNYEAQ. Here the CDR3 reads CASSLRGDSGDTEAFF. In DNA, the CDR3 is TGTGCCAGCAGCTTAAGAGGGGACAGCGGGGACACTGAAGCTTTCTTT.

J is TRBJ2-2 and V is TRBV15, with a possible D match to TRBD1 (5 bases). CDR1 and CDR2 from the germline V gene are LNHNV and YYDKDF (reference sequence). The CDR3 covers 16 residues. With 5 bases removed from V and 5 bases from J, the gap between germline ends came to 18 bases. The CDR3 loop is CATSGPDSIMTGELFF. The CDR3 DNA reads TGTGCCACCAGCGGACCAGACAGTATAATGACCGGGGAGCTGTTTTTT.

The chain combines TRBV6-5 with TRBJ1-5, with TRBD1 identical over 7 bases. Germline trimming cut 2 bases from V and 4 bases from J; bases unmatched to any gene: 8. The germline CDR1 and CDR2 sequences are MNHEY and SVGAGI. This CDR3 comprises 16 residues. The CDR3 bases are TGTGCCAGCAGTTACGCGGGACAGCCACCAAATCAGCCCCAGCATTTT. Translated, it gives CASSYAGQPPNQPQHF.

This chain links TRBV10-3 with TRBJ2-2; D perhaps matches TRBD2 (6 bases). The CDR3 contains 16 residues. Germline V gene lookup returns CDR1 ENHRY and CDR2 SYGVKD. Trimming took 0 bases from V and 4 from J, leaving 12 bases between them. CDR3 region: CAISESSSGLTGELFF. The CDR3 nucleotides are TGTGCCATCAGTGAGTCATCCAGCGGGCTCACCGGGGAGCTGTTTTTT.

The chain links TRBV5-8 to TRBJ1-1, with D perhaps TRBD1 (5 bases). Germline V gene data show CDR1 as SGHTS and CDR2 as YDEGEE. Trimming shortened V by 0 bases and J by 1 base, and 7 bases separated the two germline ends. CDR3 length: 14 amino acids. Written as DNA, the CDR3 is TGTGCCAGCAGCTTGGCGAGGGGGAACACTGAAGCTTTCTTT. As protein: CASSLARGNTEAFF. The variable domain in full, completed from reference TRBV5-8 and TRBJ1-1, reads EAGVTQSPTHLIKTRGQQATLRCSPISGHTSVYWYQQALGLGLQFLLWYDEGEERNRGNFPPRFSGRQFPNYSSELNVNALELEDSALYLCASSLARGNTEAFFGQGTRLTVV.

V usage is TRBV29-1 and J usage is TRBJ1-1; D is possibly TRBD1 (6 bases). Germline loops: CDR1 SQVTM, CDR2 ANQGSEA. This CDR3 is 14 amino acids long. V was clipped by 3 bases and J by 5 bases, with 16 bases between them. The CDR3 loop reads CSVDPPLQGTEAFF. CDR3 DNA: TGCAGCGTTGACCCTCCCCTTCAGGGGACTGAAGCTTTCTTT.

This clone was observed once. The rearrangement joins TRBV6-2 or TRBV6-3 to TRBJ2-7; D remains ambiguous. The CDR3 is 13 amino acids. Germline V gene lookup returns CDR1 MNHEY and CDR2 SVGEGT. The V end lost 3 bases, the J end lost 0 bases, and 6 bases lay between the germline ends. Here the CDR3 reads CASSYRTSYEQYF. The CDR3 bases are TGTGCCAGCAGTTATCGGACCTCCTACGAGCAGTACTTC.

DNA of the CDR3: TGTGCCACCAGCAGAGTCGGGATCATGAACACTGAAGCTTTCTTT. This gives the protein CATSRVGIMNTEAFF. The V gene is TRBV15, the J gene TRBJ1-1; no definite D call. From germline, CDR1 is LNHNV and CDR2 YYDKDF (reference sequence). V dropped 1 base and J dropped 0 bases, with 9 bases sitting between them. The CDR3 runs to 15 residues. Full variable domain (rest looked up from reference TRBV15 and TRBJ1-1): DAMVIQNPRYQVTQFGKPVTLSCSQTLNHNVMYWYQQKSSQAPKLLFHYYDKDFNNEADTPDNFQSRRPNTSFCFLDIRSPGLGDTAMYLCATSRVGIMNTEAFFGQGTRLTVV.

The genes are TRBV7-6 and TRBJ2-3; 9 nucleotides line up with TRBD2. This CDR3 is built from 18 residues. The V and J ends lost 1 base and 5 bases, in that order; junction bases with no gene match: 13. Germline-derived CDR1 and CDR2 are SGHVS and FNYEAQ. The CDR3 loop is CASSLVGSAGGPVDTQYF. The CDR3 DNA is TGTGCCAGCAGCTTAGTGGGCTCGGCGGGAGGGCCTGTAGATACGCAGTATTTT.